These T cell receptor beta chains were read from a single sample in a study of blood T cell repertoires in COVID-19. Only in-frame clones appear in the TCRdb table, and some are missing; sequencing was by immunoSEQ multiplex PCR. The sample yields approximately 150,000 clones, just under 80% seen once. Source material: peripheral blood. The source is a woman aged 55-70 years with acute or convalescent COVID-19. The CDR3 runs from the conserved cysteine through the conserved F or W. A D gene is named only where the DNA matches it firmly. Clone size is given for some rows only: seen once, a few or many times, or a class if the clone is expanded.

j_call	clone_size	d_call	v_call	cdr3_nt	cdr3_aa
TRBJ2-7	NA	NA	TRBV19	TGTGCCAGTAGTATGGGGCCCGCCTCCTACGAGCAGTACTTC	CASSMGPASYEQYF
TRBJ1-4	NA	NA	TRBV28	TGTGCCAGCAGTCCCGGGGCAGGGAGGAATGAAAAACTGTTTTTT	CASSPGAGRNEKLFF
TRBJ1-1	few	NA	TRBV30	TGTGCCTGGAGTGTTCTGGGGGGGAACACTGAAGCTTTCTTT	CAWSVLGGNTEAFF
TRBJ2-3	NA	TRBD2	TRBV7-3	TGTGCCAGCAGCTTAGGCGGGAGGGCCTTAACAGATACGCAGTATTTT	CASSLGGRALTDTQYF
TRBJ2-1	NA	TRBD2	TRBV11-3	TGTGCCAGCAGCATCACCGGGACTAACAATGAGCAGTTCTTC	CASSITGTNNEQFF
TRBJ2-7	NA	TRBD1	TRBV19	TGTGCCAGTAGTACGTGGGGACAGGGGATTAACGAGCAGTACTTC	CASSTWGQGINEQYF
TRBJ2-1	once	NA	TRBV5-1	TGCGCCAGCAGCTTATTAAATGAGCAGTTCTTC	CASSLLNEQFF
TRBJ2-1	NA	TRBD2	TRBV29-1	TGCAGCGTTGCGGGGACTAGCGGGTTTTTCAGTGAGCAGTTCTTC	CSVAGTSGFFSEQFF
TRBJ2-7	NA	TRBD2	TRBV5-4	TGTGCCAGCAGCCAGGGACTAGCGGGAGTGGGCTACGAGCAGTACTTC	CASSQGLAGVGYEQYF
TRBJ1-2	NA	TRBD1	TRBV12-3/TRBV12-4	TGTGCCAGCAGCACAGGGGGCGCGATCGGCTACACCTTC	CASSTGGAIGYTF
TRBJ2-5	NA	NA	TRBV7-9	TGTGCCAGCAGCTTAGCGGTCAACGGGGAGACCCAGTACTTC	CASSLAVNGETQYF
TRBJ2-7	NA	TRBD2	TRBV9	TGTGCCAGCAGCGTAGGTATCGGGGGGGCAAAAGAGCAGTACTTC	CASSVGIGGAKEQYF
TRBJ2-5	NA	TRBD2	TRBV19	TGTGCCAGTAGTATTTCAATAGCGGGGACACAAGAGACCCAGTACTTC	CASSISIAGTQETQYF
TRBJ2-6	NA	NA	TRBV29-1	TGCAGCGTTGACTCCCTCTCGGGGTCTGGGGCCAACGTCCTGACTTTC	CSVDSLSGSGANVLTF
TRBJ2-7	once	NA	TRBV5-4	TGTGCCAGTACTAAGGCCCACTCCTACGAGCAGTACTTC	CASTKAHSYEQYF
TRBJ2-5	NA	TRBD2	TRBV2	TGTGCCAGCAGTGACCCCGGGGGGGGGCAGGTGACCCAGTACTTC	CASSDPGGGQVTQYF
TRBJ1-1	few	NA	TRBV20-1	TGCAGTGCTAGATTCCGACAGGAAGCTTTCTTT	CSARFRQEAFF
TRBJ2-2	NA	NA	TRBV12-3/TRBV12-4	TGTGCCAGCAGTTTCCTAGCCGCCGGGGAGCTGTTTTTT	CASSFLAAGELFF
TRBJ2-5	NA	NA	TRBV19	TGTGCCAGTAGTATAGGGCAGCAAGAGACCCAGTACTTC	CASSIGQQETQYF
TRBJ2-2	NA	NA	TRBV29-1	TGCAGCGTTGAAGAGTGGGGGCGCGGAGCCGGGGAGCTGTTTTTT	CSVEEWGRGAGELFF
TRBJ2-2	few	TRBD2	TRBV10-2	TGCGCCAGCAGTGTTCTAGGGGGACTAGCGGCACGCACCGGGGAGCTGTTTTTT	CASSVLGGLAARTGELFF
TRBJ2-5	NA	TRBD1	TRBV11-2	TGTGCCAGCAGCCTACAGGGGGCCAGAGAGACCCAGTACTTC	CASSLQGARETQYF
TRBJ1-6	NA	NA	TRBV7-9	TGTGCCAGCGGGACTCGTAATTCACCCCTCCACTTT	CASGTRNSPLHF
TRBJ2-2	NA	NA	TRBV19	TGTGCCAGTAGTATATCAGGGGATACCGGGGAGCTGTTTTTT	CASSISGDTGELFF
TRBJ2-7	NA	TRBD2	TRBV7-2	TGTGCCAGCAGCCCGAGCGGGAGGCTCTCCTACGAGCAGTACTTC	CASSPSGRLSYEQYF
TRBJ1-6	NA	NA	TRBV28	TGTGCCAGCAGTTTAGTAGTAGAGAATTCACCCCTCCACTTT	CASSLVVENSPLHF
TRBJ1-3	NA	NA	TRBV30	TGTGCCTGGAGTAGGAGGGGGGGCGGAAACACCATATATTTT	CAWSRRGGGNTIYF
TRBJ1-6	NA	NA	TRBV11-2	TGTGCCAGCAGCCCGGATGAAGGGGCCCCCTTCACCCTCCACTTT	CASSPDEGAPFTLHF
TRBJ1-6	NA	NA	TRBV30	TGTGCCTACACAGGGTCTGTTAATAATTCACCCCTCCACTTT	CAYTGSVNNSPLHF
TRBJ1-1	NA	TRBD1	TRBV3-1/TRBV3-2	TGTGCCAGCAGCCGGACAGGGGCCACTGAAGCTTTCTTT	CASSRTGATEAFF
TRBJ2-7	once	TRBD2	TRBV7-9	TGTGCCACCGGACTAGCGGGTATCCACGAGCAGTACTTC	CATGLAGIHEQYF
TRBJ2-1	NA	TRBD2	TRBV19	TGTGCCAGTCGGAGACTAGCGGGACCATACAATGAGCAGTTCTTC	CASRRLAGPYNEQFF
TRBJ2-1	NA	NA	TRBV10-2	TGCGCCAGCAGTCTTCTGGGGGCGGGTGACAATGAGCAGTTCTTC	CASSLLGAGDNEQFF
TRBJ2-2	few	TRBD2	TRBV27	TGTGCCAGCAGGACGGGACTAGCGGGCGGGGGCGGGGAGCTGTTTTTT	CASRTGLAGGGGELFF
TRBJ2-5	NA	TRBD2	TRBV5-1	TGCGCCAGCAGCCCAACGGGACTAGCGGGAGAGACCCAGTACTTC	CASSPTGLAGETQYF
TRBJ1-1	NA	NA	TRBV18	TGTGCCAGCTCACCATCTCGAACTCCTGAAGCTTTCTTT	CASSPSRTPEAFF
TRBJ1-5	NA	NA	TRBV6-5	TGTGCCAGCAGAGCCACCAAGAATCAGCCCCAGCATTTT	CASRATKNQPQHF
TRBJ2-1	NA	TRBD1	TRBV9	TGTGCCAGCAGCGTCACAGGGGCAAGGAACAATGAGCAGTTCTTC	CASSVTGARNNEQFF
TRBJ2-2	NA	TRBD1	TRBV19	TGTGCCTGTTCCAGGGGGCGAACCGGGGAGCTGTTTTTT	CACSRGRTGELFF
TRBJ2-7	NA	TRBD1	TRBV2	TGTGCCAGCCACCGGGACAGGGGAAGCGAGCAGTACTTC	CASHRDRGSEQYF
TRBJ1-2	NA	TRBD1	TRBV5-1	TGCGCCAGCAGCACAGGGGGCACCTATGGCTACACCTTC	CASSTGGTYGYTF
TRBJ2-3	NA	TRBD2	TRBV5-1	TGCGCCAGCAGCTTTAGGGGACTAGCGGGAGCTAGCACAGATACGCAGTATTTT	CASSFRGLAGASTDTQYF
TRBJ1-5	NA	NA	TRBV7-8	TGTGCCAGCAGCTTAGTAGCTGGGGGGAGCAATCAGCCCCAGCATTTT	CASSLVAGGSNQPQHF
TRBJ1-5	few	NA	TRBV28	TGTGCCAGCAGTTTCTCGGGAGGGGTTAGCAATCAGCCCCAGCATTTT	CASSFSGGVSNQPQHF
TRBJ1-1	NA	NA	TRBV28	TGTGCCAGCAGTATAACGACAGGTTTTTACACTGAAGCTTTCTTT	CASSITTGFYTEAFF